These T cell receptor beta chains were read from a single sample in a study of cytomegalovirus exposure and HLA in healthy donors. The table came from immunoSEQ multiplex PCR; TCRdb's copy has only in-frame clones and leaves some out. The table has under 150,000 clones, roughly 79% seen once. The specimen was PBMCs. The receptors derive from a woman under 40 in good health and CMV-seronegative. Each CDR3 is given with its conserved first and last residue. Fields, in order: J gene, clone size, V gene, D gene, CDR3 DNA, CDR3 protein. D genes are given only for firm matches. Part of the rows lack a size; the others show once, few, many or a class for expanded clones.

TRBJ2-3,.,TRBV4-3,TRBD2,TGCGCCAGCAGCCAAGGGCAAGCGGGGGTTGCGATTGAGGATACGCAGTATTTT,CASSQGQAGVAIEDTQYF
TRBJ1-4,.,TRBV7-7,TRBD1,TGTGCCAGCAGCCTTAGACAGGGGGGAAATGAAAAACTGTTTTTT,CASSLRQGGNEKLFF
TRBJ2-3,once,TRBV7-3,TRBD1,TGTGCCAGCACCCTGGGACAGGGGAGCACAGATACGCAGTATTTT,CASTLGQGSTDTQYF
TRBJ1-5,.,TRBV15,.,TGTGCCACCAGCAGAGCTCAGGGTAGGTTACGGCAGCCCCAGCATTTT,CATSRAQGRLRQPQHF
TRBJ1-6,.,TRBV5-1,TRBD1,TGCGCCAGCAGCTTGACAACAGGGGCTTCTACTAATTCACCCCTCCACTTT,CASSLTTGASTNSPLHF
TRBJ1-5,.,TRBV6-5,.,TGTGCCAGCAGCTTGTCAGGGGCTAGCAATCAGCCCCAGCATTTT,CASSLSGASNQPQHF
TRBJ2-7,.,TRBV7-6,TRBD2,TGTGCCAGCAGCTTAGGAGGACGCGGGGCGGGGGGGGAGCAGTACTTC,CASSLGGRGAGGEQYF
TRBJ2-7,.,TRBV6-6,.,TGTGCCAGCAGGCCCGGGGTTAGCCCCTACGAGCAGTACTTC,CASRPGVSPYEQYF
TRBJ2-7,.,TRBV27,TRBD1,TGTGCCAGCAGTTTGAGGTGGACAGGGATTCCCCACGAGCAGTACTTC,CASSLRWTGIPHEQYF
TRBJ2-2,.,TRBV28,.,TGTGCCAGCCTAGCTAGACCCGGGGAGCTGTTTTTT,CASLARPGELFF
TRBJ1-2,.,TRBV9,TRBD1,TGTGCCAGCAGCGGGCCGGGACAGGGGATAAATGGCTACACCTTC,CASSGPGQGINGYTF
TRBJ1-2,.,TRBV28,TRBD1,TGTGCCAGCAGTTTATCAGGGGGGCCCTATGGCTACACCTTC,CASSLSGGPYGYTF
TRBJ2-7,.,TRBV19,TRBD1,TGTGCCAGTAGTACCTCAGGGGGCGTCTTGTACGAGCAGTACTTC,CASSTSGGVLYEQYF
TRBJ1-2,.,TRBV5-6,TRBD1,TGTGCCAGCAGCCTGCAGGACAGGGGCTACACCTTC,CASSLQDRGYTF
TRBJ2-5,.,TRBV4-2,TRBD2,TGTGCCAGCAGCCAAACCCTTTTCGGCGGGGGGAAGGAGACCCAGTACTTC,CASSQTLFGGGKETQYF
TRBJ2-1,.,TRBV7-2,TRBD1,TGTGCCAGCAGCTCGGACAGGGGGCAATGGAATGAGCAGTTCTTC,CASSSDRGQWNEQFF
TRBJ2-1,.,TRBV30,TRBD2,TGTGCCTGGAGTGCACTAGCGGGGCGATACAATGAGCAGTTCTTC,CAWSALAGRYNEQFF
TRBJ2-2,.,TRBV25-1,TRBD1,TGTGCCAGCAGTCAGGGGAGACAGGGAAGCACCGGGGAGCTGTTTTTT,CASSQGRQGSTGELFF
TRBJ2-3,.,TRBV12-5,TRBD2,TGTGCTAGTGGGAGGGGACTAGCCTCAGATACGCAGTATTTT,CASGRGLASDTQYF
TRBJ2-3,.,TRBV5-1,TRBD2,TGCGCCAGCAGCTTGAGGGCTAGCGGAACAGATACGCAGTATTTT,CASSLRASGTDTQYF
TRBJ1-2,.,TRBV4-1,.,TGCGCCAGCAGCCAAGATGGAACGAGGGCGGCTAACTATGGCTACACCTTC,CASSQDGTRAANYGYTF
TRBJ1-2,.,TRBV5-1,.,TGCGCCAGCAGCTTACAGGAATTGATGGATGGCTACACCTTC,CASSLQELMDGYTF
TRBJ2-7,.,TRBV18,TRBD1,TGTGCCAGCTCACTTCGACAGGGGGTCTACGAGCAGTACTTC,CASSLRQGVYEQYF
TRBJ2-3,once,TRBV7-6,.,TGTGCCAGCAGCGGGGCCCTCACAGATACGCAGTATTTT,CASSGALTDTQYF
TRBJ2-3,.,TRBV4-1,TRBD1,TGCGCCAGCAGCCAAGGCAAGGGGGCGGTGGGGACAGATACGCAGTATTTT,CASSQGKGAVGTDTQYF
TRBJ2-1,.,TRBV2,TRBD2,TGTGCCAGCAGTGAACTCTGGGGGGGCAATGAGCAGTTCTTC,CASSELWGGNEQFF
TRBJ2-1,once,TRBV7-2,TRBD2,TGTGCCAGCAGCTCCCCGGGGCTAGCGGGGGGGCGAGGTGAGCAGTTCTTC,CASSSPGLAGGRGEQFF
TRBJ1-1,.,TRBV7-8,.,TGTGCCAGCAGCCCCGGGGAGACCGCCATGAACACTGAAGCTTTCTTT,CASSPGETAMNTEAFF
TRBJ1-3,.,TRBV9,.,TGTGCCAGCAGCGTAGGGGGAGGTTCTGGAAACACCATATATTTT,CASSVGGGSGNTIYF
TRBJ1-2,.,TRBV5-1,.,TGCGCCAGCAGCCCGAATGAGGCAGGGCTGTACACCTTC,CASSPNEAGLYTF
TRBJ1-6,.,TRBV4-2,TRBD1,TGTGCCAGCAGCCAAGCGGGACAGGGGAATTCACCCCTCCACTTT,CASSQAGQGNSPLHF
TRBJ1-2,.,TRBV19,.,TGTGCCAGCCGACAGACGATTAACTATGGCTACACCTTC,CASRQTINYGYTF
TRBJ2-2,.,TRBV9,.,TGTGCCAGCAGCATTAGGGGCGGGGAGCTGTTTTTT,CASSIRGGELFF
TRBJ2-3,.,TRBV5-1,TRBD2,TGCGCCAGCAGCTGGGGAGGGGTTAGCACAGATACGCAGTATTTT,CASSWGGVSTDTQYF
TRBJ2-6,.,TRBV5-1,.,TGCGCCAGCGGGGAGACTGGGGCCAACGTCCTGACTTTC,CASGETGANVLTF
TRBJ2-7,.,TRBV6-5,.,TGTGCCAGCAGCTACTCTCCAGGCGCTACTTCCTACGAGCAGTACTTC,CASSYSPGATSYEQYF
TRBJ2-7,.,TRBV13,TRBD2,TGTGCCAGCTCGATAGCGGGGGGGGAGCAGTACTTC,CASSIAGGEQYF
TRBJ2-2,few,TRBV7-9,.,TGTGCCAGCAGCTTAGCTCAGGGGTTCTACACCGGGGAGCTGTTTTTT,CASSLAQGFYTGELFF
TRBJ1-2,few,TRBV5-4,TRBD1,TGTGCCAGCAGCTCAATGGGGGTACGGGACAGATGGAGCTACACCTTC,CASSSMGVRDRWSYTF
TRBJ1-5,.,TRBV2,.,TGTGCCAGCAGTGTAGGGGTCAATCAGCCCCAGCATTTT,CASSVGVNQPQHF
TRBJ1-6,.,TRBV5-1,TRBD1,TGCGCCAGCAGCGCCGCGGGACAGCTCTCCTATAATTCACCCCTCCACTTT,CASSAAGQLSYNSPLHF
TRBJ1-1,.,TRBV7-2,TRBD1,TGTGCCAGCAGCTTAGCGCTCCGGACAGGGGTGAACACTGAAGCTTTCTTT,CASSLALRTGVNTEAFF
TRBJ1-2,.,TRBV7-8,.,TGTGCCAGCAGCTTAGCAGGCGGCAGCCAGACGGGAACCTATGGCTACACCTTC,CASSLAGGSQTGTYGYTF
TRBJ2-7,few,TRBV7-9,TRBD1,TGTGCCAGCACCCACAAGGACAGGGGATACGAGCAGTACTTC,CASTHKDRGYEQYF